A selection of T cell receptor beta chains follows, all from one sample in a study of T and B cells in COVID-19 patients. Using its own MiXCR run on the multiplex PCR reads, TCRdb lists one record per CDR3 protein. This table has tens of thousands of distinct CDR3 sequences, around 30% appearing once. The sample consisted of blood. These receptors were taken from a human donor who had recovered from COVID-19. Both conserved end residues are part of each CDR3. Fields, in order: J gene, clone size, CDR3 length, V gene, D gene, CDR3 protein, CDR3 DNA. D genes are given only for firm matches. The listing skips clone size in some rows; elsewhere it reads once, few, many or a size class.

J: TRBJ1-1; size: many; length: 11; V: TRBV19; D: TRBD1; CDR3: CASSVHDRAYF; DNA: TGTGCCAGTAGTGTCCACGACAGGGCTTACTTT
J: TRBJ2-5; size: NA; length: 13; V: TRBV7-2; D: NA; CDR3: CATPQGSQETQYF; DNA: TGTGCCACTCCCCAAGGGTCCCAAGAGACCCAGTACTTC
J: TRBJ2-3; size: medium-sized; length: 16; V: TRBV19; D: NA; CDR3: CASSQGRGSIPDTQYF; DNA: TGTGCCAGTAGTCAGGGCAGGGGCTCAATCCCAGATACGCAGTATTTT
J: TRBJ2-7; size: NA; length: 14; V: TRBV6-5; D: NA; CDR3: CASSYGPSSYEQYF; DNA: TGTGCCAGCAGTTACGGGCCGAGCTCCTACGAGCAGTACTTC
J: TRBJ1-5; size: many; length: 13; V: TRBV18; D: NA; CDR3: CASRDTPNQPQHF; DNA: TGTGCCAGCCGGGACACACCCAATCAGCCCCAGCATTTT
J: TRBJ2-7; size: few; length: 16; V: TRBV6-2/TRBV6-3; D: TRBD1; CDR3: CASSYPVGGPNYEQYF; DNA: TGTGCCAGCAGTTATCCAGTAGGGGGCCCCAACTACGAGCAGTACTTC
J: TRBJ2-5; size: NA; length: 14; V: TRBV7-2; D: TRBD2; CDR3: CASSPRLAVETQYF; DNA: TGTGCCAGCAGCCCGAGGCTAGCGGTGGAGACCCAGTACTTC
J: TRBJ2-1; size: many; length: 14; V: TRBV18; D: NA; CDR3: CASSPPPSWDEQFF; DNA: TGTGCCAGCTCACCACCGCCGAGTTGGGATGAGCAGTTCTTC
J: TRBJ2-1; size: few; length: 14; V: TRBV6-1; D: NA; CDR3: CASRENHRVGEQFF; DNA: TGTGCCAGCAGGGAGAATCACAGGGTAGGTGAGCAGTTCTTC
J: TRBJ2-7; size: many; length: 14; V: TRBV6-5; D: TRBD1; CDR3: CASSSRTGRHEQYF; DNA: TGTGCCAGCAGTTCACGGACAGGGAGACACGAGCAGTACTTC
J: TRBJ1-1; size: once; length: 13; V: TRBV5-1; D: NA; CDR3: CASSIESNTEAFF; DNA: TGCGCCAGCAGTATCGAATCGAACACTGAAGCTTTCTTT
J: TRBJ2-5; size: NA; length: 15; V: TRBV7-2; D: TRBD1; CDR3: CASSIAGTDQETQYF; DNA: TGTGCCAGCAGCATCGCCGGGACAGACCAAGAGACCCAGTACTTC
J: TRBJ2-7; size: few; length: 13; V: TRBV6-1; D: TRBD2; CDR3: CATGAGGEYEQYF; DNA: TGTGCCACGGGAGCGGGGGGCGAATACGAGCAGTACTTC
J: TRBJ1-1; size: few; length: 14; V: TRBV30; D: NA; CDR3: CAWSPGRLNTEAFF; DNA: TGTGCCTGGAGTCCGGGACGACTGAACACTGAAGCTTTCTTT
J: TRBJ2-7; size: NA; length: 12; V: TRBV30; D: NA; CDR3: CASTVNSYEQYF; DNA: TGTGCCTCGACAGTAAACTCCTACGAGCAGTACTTC
J: TRBJ2-2; size: medium-sized; length: 12; V: TRBV29-1; D: NA; CDR3: CSVGENTGELFF; DNA: TGCAGCGTTGGAGAGAACACCGGGGAGCTGTTTTTT